This T cell receptor delta chain was recovered during a study of γδ T cells in repeated Plasmodium falciparum infection. TCRdb applied CATT to the multiplex PCR reads for clone calling. This sample has 85,000 to 95,000 delta-chain clones, with almost 1.5% found just once. Germline CDR1 is TSWWSYY and CDR2 is QGS. Trimming cost V 2 bases and J 5 bases; bases outside gene matches: 12. The CDR3 is 19 residues long. Bulk repertoires came from Vgamma9/Vdelta2+ or Vdelta2-negative gammadelta T cells flow-sorted from PBMC. Remarks on this clone: Antigen specificity is unknown. TCRdb records a much larger clone's protein for this DNA, with a difference at residue 14 that likely arises from a read error; the protein given is the translation of the DNA.

Study-level points and caveats: Vdelta2-negative gammadelta repertoires appeared less diverse and less shared in Malian than Australian children. Vgamma9/Vdelta2+ T cells showed a stable polyclonal repertoire with shared TCRgamma sequences. Donors in Mali lived in a small rural village, largely one ethnic group.

Material: gamma-delta T cells from blood. The TCR comes from a pool of human donors (malaria-infected and uninfected, not separated). The chain links TRDV1 to TRDJ2; TRDD3 aligns across 12 bases. The CDR3 region is CALGESITYWGIPTAQLFF. The CDR3 DNA is TGTGCTCTTGGGGAAAGTATTACCTACTGGGGGATACCCACAGCACAACTCTTCTTT.